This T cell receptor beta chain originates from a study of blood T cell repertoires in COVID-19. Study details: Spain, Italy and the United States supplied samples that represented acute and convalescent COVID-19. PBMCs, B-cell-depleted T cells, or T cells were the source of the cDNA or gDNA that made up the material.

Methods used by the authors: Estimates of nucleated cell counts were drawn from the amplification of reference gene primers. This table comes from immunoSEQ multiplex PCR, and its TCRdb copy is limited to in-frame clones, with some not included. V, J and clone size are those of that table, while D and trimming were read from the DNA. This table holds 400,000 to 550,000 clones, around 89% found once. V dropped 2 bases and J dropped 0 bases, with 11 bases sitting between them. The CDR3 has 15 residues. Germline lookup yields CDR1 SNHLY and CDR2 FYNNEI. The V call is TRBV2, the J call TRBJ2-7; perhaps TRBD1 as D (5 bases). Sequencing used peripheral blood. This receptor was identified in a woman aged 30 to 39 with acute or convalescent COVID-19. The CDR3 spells CASSEQGAASYEQYF. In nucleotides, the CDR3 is TGTGCCAGCAGTGAACAGGGTGCAGCCTCCTACGAGCAGTACTTC.